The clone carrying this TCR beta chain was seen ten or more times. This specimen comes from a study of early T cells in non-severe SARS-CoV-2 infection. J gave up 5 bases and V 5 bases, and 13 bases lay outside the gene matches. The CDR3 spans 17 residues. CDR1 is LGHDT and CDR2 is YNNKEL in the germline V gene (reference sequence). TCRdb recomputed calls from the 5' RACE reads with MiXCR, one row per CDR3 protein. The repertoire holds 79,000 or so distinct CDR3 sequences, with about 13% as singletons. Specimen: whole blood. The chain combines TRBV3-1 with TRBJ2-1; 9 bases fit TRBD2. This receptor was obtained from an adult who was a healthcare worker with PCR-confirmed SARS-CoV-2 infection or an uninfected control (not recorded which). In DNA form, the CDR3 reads TGTGCCAGCAGCAAGACCACCGGGACTAGCTTTAACAATGAGCAGTTCTTC. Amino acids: CASSKTTGTSFNNEQFF.